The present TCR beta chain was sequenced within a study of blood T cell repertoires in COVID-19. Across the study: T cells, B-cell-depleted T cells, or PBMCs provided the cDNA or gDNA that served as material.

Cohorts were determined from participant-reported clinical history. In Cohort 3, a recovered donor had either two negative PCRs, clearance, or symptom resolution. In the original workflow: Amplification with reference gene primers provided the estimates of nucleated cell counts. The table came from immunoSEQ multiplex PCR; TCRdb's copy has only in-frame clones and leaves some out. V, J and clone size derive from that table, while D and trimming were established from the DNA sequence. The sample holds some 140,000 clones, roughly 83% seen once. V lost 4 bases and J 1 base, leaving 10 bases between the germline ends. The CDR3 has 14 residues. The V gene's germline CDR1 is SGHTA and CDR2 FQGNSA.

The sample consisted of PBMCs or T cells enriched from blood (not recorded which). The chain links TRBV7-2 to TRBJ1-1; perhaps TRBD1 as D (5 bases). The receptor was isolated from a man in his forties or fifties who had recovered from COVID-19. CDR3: CASSYRTTNTEAFF. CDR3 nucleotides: TGTGCCAGCAGCTACCGGACAACGAACACTGAAGCTTTCTTT.